This record concerns one TCR beta chain sequence. Sequencing of TCR beta, carried out with a high-throughput approach, was applied to CD8+ and CD4+ T cells from the blood. Random-hexamer reverse transcription was applied to roughly 0.5 to 1 ug RNA. Multiplex immunoSEQ PCR targeted 54 Vbeta and 13 Jbeta TCR beta segments. TCRdb recomputed calls from the immunoSEQ multiplex PCR reads with MiXCR, one row per CDR3 protein. The sample includes about 190,000 distinct CDR3 sequences, approximately 94% of them seen just once. This specimen comes from a study of CD8 T cells in Susac syndrome. This CDR3 contains 10 residues. Per germline, CDR1 SQVTM and CDR2 ANQGSEA. Between the trimmed V and J ends, which lost 6 bases and 5 bases, there was a span of 4 bases.

This sequence originates from a human donor in good health. Specimen: CD4+ T cells from PBMCs. This sequence joins TRBV29-1 and TRBJ1-4, with D unresolved. In nucleotides, the CDR3 is TGCAGCGTGATCAATGAAAAACTGTTTTTT. Translating gives CSVINEKLFF.